A single sample gave rise to the 14 T cell receptor beta chains below, sequenced in a study of neoadjuvant nivolumab and ipilimumab in lung cancer. TCRdb keeps only in-frame clones here, not all; method: immunoSEQ multiplex PCR. Altogether approximately 15,000 clones are present, approximately 71% being singletons, with the ten largest covering under 30%. Specimen: peripheral blood, collected after neoadjuvant nivolumab, alone or with ipilimumab, at or shortly before surgery. The receptors were sampled from an adult with non-small cell lung cancer.

The chain employs TRBV5-1 and TRBJ2-6; the D is unclear. The CDR3 extends over 14 amino acids. Per germline, CDR1 SGHRS and CDR2 YFSETQ. V was pared by 1 base and J by 2 bases, with 4 bases between. CDR3 bases: TGCGCCAGCAGCTTGAGTGCTGGGGCCAACGTCCTGACTTTC. Protein product: CASSLSAGANVLTF.

This clone was observed a handful of times. The CDR3 here is CASSEVYTEAFF. As DNA, the CDR3 is TGTGCCAGCAGTGAGGTTTACACTGAAGCTTTCTTT. This sequence joins TRBV6-1 and TRBJ1-1; D ambiguous. CDR3 length: 12 amino acids. Per the germline V gene, CDR1 is MNHNS and CDR2 is SASEGT. Trimming removed 3 bases at V and 3 bases at J, with 5 bases between.

The V and J genes are TRBV5-5 and TRBJ2-7; 14 bases align to TRBD2. The V segment lost 4 bases and the J segment 1 base; nucleotides outside the gene matches: 4. The CDR3 contains 16 residues. Germline assignment: CDR1 SGHKS and CDR2 YYEKEE (reference sequence). CDR3 protein: CASSMGLAGVSYEQYF. For the CDR3, the DNA is TGTGCCAGCAGCATGGGACTAGCGGGAGTATCCTACGAGCAGTACTTC.

V and J are TRBV7-9 and TRBJ1-2; D remains unclear. The V end was cut by 3 bases, the J end by 2 bases, with 7 bases between. The CDR3 is made up of 13 amino acids. Looked up from germline, CDR1 is SEHNR and CDR2 is FQNEAQ (reference sequence). CDR3 DNA: TGTGCCAGCAGCTTCGACGGAAACTATGGCTACACCTTC. Its translation is CASSFDGNYGYTF.

This chain links TRBV29-1 with TRBJ1-2; unclear D gene. Deletions cut 5 bases from V and 2 bases from J, with 21 bases between. Looked up from germline, CDR1 is SQVTM and CDR2 is ANQGSEA. This CDR3 is 16 amino acids long. Here the CDR3 reads CSVMATVGRLNYGYTF. CDR3 in DNA: TGCAGCGTTATGGCAACCGTCGGAAGGTTAAACTATGGCTACACCTTC.

The chain employs TRBV11-3 and TRBJ2-2, with 9 bases aligning to TRBD2. This CDR3 is 17 amino acids long. Germline CDR1 SGHNT, CDR2 YENEEA. The V gene end was trimmed by 2 bases and the J gene end by 2 bases; junction bases not matched to a gene: 6. CDR3 sequence: CASSLPLAGHNTGELFF. The DNA for the CDR3 is TGTGCCAGCAGCTTACCACTAGCGGGCCATAACACCGGGGAGCTGTTTTTT.

In this sample, this clone turned up once. The genes are TRBV6-5 and TRBJ1-1; TRBD1 is a possible D gene (6 bases). Germline-derived CDR1 and CDR2 are MNHEY and SVGAGI. This CDR3 spans 13 amino acids. The V end lost 6 bases, the J end lost 7 bases, and 15 bases lay between the germline ends. This CDR3 reads CASRYGRGGEAFF. Here the CDR3 DNA reads TGTGCCAGCAGATACGGAAGAGGGGGTGAAGCTTTCTTT.

V gene TRBV6-5 combines with J gene TRBJ2-7, with 10 nucleotides matching TRBD2. There are 16 residues in the CDR3. CDR1 and CDR2 (germline): MNHEY, SVGAGI. J was trimmed by 3 bases and V by 2 bases; bases with no gene match: 7. The CDR3 here is CASSYGLAEVGYEQYF. The CDR3 DNA follows: TGTGCCAGCAGTTACGGACTAGCGGAGGTGGGCTACGAGCAGTACTTC.

The rearrangement uses TRBV18 and TRBJ1-2; tentative D call: TRBD1 (6 bases). This CDR3 comprises 15 residues. Germline V gives CDR1 KGHSH, CDR2 LQKENI. The germline V and J ends were trimmed by 3 bases and 4 bases, with 15 bases remaining between them. The CDR3 bases are TGTGCCAGCTCACCTCTAAGGGGGGAGGCCTATGGCTACACCTTC. It specifies CASSPLRGEAYGYTF. The whole variable domain, filled in from reference TRBV18 and TRBJ1-2, reads NAGVMQNPRHLVRRRGQEARLRCSPMKGHSHVYWYRQLPEEGLKFMVYLQKENIIDESGMPKERFSAEFPKEGPSILRIQQVVRGDSAAYFCASSPLRGEAYGYTFGSGTRLTVV.

The V gene is TRBV2, the J gene TRBJ2-1; TRBD2 matches at 8 bases. Germline values: CDR1 SNHLY, CDR2 FYNNEI. This CDR3 region has 14 residues. V dropped 8 bases and J dropped 5; count of bases not matched to a gene: 8. The CDR3 bases are TGTGCCAGCCAGGATAGCGGGGATCACAATGAGCAGTTCTTC. Translated, it gives CASQDSGDHNEQFF.

This clone was detected a few times. The V gene is TRBV7-6, the J gene TRBJ2-5; possible D gene TRBD2, 7 bases. Trimming removed 1 base at V and 5 bases at J, with 11 bases between. Germline CDR1 and CDR2: SGHVS and FNYEAQ. This CDR3 contains 14 residues. In DNA form, the CDR3 reads TGTGCCAGCAGCTTAGGAACGGGGGGCGAGACCCAGTACTTC. Translated: CASSLGTGGETQYF.

The J gene is TRBJ1-1, the V gene TRBV2; D might be TRBD1 (5 bases). The V gene's germline CDR1 is SNHLY and CDR2 FYNNEI. V lost 2 bases to trimming and J lost 5 bases, with 12 bases between them. The CDR3 is made up of 14 amino acids. The CDR3 sequence: CASSETRVGTEAFF. The CDR3 region has the DNA TGTGCCAGCAGTGAAACCAGGGTTGGGACTGAAGCTTTCTTT.

The V call is TRBV5-1, the J call TRBJ2-5; D might be TRBD2 (5 bases). Trimming shortened V by 1 base and J by 2 bases, and 12 bases separated the two germline ends. The CDR3 totals 15 residues. Germline V gene data show CDR1 as SGHRS and CDR2 as YFSETQ. CDR3 region: CASSLISGPQETQYF. In nucleotides, the CDR3 is TGCGCCAGCAGCTTGATAAGCGGACCACAAGAGACCCAGTACTTC.

V usage is TRBV5-1 and J usage is TRBJ1-5; possibly TRBD1 for D (6 bases). CDR3 length: 14 residues. V lost 5 bases and J lost 0, with 9 bases in between. Germline values: CDR1 SGHRS, CDR2 YFSETQ. Here the CDR3 reads CASREGDSNQPQHF. The CDR3, as DNA: TGCGCCAGCAGAGAGGGGGATAGCAATCAGCCCCAGCATTTT.